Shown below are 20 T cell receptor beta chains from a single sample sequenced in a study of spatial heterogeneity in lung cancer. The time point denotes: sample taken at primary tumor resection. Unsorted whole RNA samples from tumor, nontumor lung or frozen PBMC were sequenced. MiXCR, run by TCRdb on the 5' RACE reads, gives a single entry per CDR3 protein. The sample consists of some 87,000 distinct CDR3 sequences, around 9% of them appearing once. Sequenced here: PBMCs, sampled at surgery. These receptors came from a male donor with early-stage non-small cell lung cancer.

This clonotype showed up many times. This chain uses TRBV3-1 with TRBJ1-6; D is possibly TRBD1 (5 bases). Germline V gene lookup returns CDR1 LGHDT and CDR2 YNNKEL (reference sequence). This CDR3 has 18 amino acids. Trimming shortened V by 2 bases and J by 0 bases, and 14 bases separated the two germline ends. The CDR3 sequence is CASSQIGRGSSYNSPLHF. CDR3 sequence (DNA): TGTGCCAGCAGCCAAATTGGGAGGGGAAGCTCCTATAATTCACCCCTCCACTTT.

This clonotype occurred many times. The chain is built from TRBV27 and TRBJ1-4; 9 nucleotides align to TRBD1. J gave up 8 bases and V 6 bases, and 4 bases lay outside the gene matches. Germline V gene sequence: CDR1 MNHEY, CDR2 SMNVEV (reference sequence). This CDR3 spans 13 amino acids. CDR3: CASSLDRGEKLFF. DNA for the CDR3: TGTGCCAGCAGCCTCGACAGGGGGGAAAAACTGTTTTTT.

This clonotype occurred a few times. The CDR3 coding sequence is TGCAGTGCTGAGGGGAATATCGACGAGCAGTACTTC. Translated: CSAEGNIDEQYF. The chain carries TRBV20-1 and TRBJ2-7; either TRBD1 or TRBD2 may supply D (5 bases each). Trimming took off 5 bases at V and 5 bases at J, with 13 bases between the two ends. The CDR3 is 12 amino acids. Germline values: CDR1 DFQATT, CDR2 SNEGSKA (reference sequence).

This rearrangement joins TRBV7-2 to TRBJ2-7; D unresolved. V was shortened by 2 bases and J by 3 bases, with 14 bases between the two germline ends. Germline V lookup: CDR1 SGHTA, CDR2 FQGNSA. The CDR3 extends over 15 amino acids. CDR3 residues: CASSLQASKIYEQYF. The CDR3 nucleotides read TGTGCCAGCAGCTTACAGGCCTCAAAAATCTACGAGCAGTACTTC.

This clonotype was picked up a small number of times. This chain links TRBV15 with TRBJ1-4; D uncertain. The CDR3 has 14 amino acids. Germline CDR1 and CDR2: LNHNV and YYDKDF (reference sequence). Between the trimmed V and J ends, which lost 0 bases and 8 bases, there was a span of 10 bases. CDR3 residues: CATSRDPRREKLFF. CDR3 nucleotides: TGTGCCACCAGCAGAGATCCCCGACGAGAAAAACTGTTTTTT.

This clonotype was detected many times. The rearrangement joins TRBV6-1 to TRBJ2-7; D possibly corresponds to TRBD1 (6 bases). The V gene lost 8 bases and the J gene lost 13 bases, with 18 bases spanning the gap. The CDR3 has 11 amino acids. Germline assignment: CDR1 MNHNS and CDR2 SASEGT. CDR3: CASGEGTIKYF. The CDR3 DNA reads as TGTGCCAGCGGCGAGGGGACAATAAAATACTTC.

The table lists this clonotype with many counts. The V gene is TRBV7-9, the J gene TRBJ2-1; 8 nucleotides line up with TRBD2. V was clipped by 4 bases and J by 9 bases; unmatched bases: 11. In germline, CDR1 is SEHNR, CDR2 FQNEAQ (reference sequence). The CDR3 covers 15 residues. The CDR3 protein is CASSSTGTSGGEQFF. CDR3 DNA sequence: TGTGCCAGCAGCTCCACAGGGACCAGCGGGGGTGAGCAGTTCTTC.

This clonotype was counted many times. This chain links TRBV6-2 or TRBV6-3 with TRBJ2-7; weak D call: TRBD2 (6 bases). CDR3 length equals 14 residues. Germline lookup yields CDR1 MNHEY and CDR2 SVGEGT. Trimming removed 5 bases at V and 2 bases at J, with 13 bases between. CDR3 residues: CASSPGGPTYEQYF. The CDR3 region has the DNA TGTGCCAGCAGTCCCGGAGGGCCAACCTACGAGCAGTACTTC.

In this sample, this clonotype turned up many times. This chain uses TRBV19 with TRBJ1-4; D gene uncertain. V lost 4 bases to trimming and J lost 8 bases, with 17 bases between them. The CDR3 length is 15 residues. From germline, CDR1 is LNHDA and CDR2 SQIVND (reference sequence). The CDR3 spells CASSTSGPRGEKLFF. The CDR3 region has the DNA TGTGCCAGTAGTACCTCAGGTCCGCGCGGGGAAAAACTGTTTTTT.

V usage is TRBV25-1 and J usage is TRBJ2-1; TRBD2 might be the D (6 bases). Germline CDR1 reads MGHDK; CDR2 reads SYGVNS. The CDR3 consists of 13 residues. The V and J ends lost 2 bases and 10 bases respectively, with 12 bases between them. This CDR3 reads CASSEGTRREQFF. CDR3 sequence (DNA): TGTGCCAGCAGTGAAGGGACTCGAAGGGAGCAGTTCTTC.

CDR3 sequence (DNA): TGCAGTGCTAGGCCCGGGCGCGGGGGCGAGAATACGCAGTATTTT. Translation gives CSARPGRGGENTQYF. The rearrangement uses TRBV20-1 and TRBJ2-3; tentatively, D is TRBD2 (7 bases). V was shortened by 3 bases and J by 7 bases, with 20 bases between the two germline ends. This CDR3 contains 15 residues. From germline, CDR1 is DFQATT and CDR2 SNEGSKA (reference sequence).

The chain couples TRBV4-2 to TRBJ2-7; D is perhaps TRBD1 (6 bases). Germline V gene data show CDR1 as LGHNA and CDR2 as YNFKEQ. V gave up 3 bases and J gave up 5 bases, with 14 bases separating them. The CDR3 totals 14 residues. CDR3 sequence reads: CASSHGRGTDEQYF. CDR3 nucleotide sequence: TGTGCCAGCAGCCACGGCAGGGGTACCGACGAGCAGTACTTC.

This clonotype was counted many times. CDR3 sequence (DNA): TGTGCCAGCAGCTTATTCGCTGACCCCACCGGGGAGCTGTTTTTT. Translation: CASSLFADPTGELFF. The chain uses TRBV7-8 and TRBJ2-2; D uncertain. In germline, CDR1 is SGHVS, CDR2 FQNEAQ. The CDR3 runs to 15 residues. Trimming took 2 bases from V and 4 from J, leaving 11 bases between them.

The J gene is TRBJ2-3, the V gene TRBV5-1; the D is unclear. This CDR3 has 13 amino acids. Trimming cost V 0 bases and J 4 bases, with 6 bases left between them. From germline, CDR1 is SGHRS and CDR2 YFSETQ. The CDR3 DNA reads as TGCGCCAGCAGCTTGGGAGAGTCAGATACGCAGTATTTT. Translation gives CASSLGESDTQYF. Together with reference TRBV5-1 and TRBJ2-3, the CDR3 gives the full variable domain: KAGVTQTPRYLIKTRGQQVTLSCSPISGHRSVSWYQQTPGQGLQFLFEYFSETQRNKGNFPGRFSGRQFSNSRSEMNVSTLELGDSALYLCASSLGESDTQYFGPGTRLTVL.

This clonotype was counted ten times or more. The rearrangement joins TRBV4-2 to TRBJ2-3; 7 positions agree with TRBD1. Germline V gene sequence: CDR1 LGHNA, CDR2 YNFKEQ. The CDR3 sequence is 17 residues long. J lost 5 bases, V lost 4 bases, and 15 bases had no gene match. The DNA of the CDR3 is TGTGCCAGCAGCCCCCGCACGACAGGGAGAGAGGAAGATACGCAGTATTTT. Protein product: CASSPRTTGREEDTQYF.

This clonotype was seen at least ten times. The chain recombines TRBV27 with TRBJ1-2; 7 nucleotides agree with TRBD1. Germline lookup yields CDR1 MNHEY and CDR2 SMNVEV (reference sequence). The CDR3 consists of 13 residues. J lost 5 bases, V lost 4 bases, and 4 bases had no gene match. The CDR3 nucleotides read TGTGCCAGCAGTTCCCCAGGGGGATATGGCTACACCTTC. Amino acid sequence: CASSSPGGYGYTF.

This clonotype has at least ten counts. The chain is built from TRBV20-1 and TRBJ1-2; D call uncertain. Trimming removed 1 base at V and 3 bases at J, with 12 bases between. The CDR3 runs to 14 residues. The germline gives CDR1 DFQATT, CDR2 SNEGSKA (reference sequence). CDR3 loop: CSARVASLDYGYTF. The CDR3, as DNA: TGCAGTGCTAGAGTAGCCAGTCTAGACTATGGCTACACCTTC.

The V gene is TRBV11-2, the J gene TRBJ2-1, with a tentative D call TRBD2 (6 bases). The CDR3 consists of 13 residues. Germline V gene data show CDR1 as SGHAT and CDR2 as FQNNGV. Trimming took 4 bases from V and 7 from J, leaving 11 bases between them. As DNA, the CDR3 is TGTGCCAGCAGCTCGGGACTCATGAATGAGCAGTTCTTC. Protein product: CASSSGLMNEQFF.

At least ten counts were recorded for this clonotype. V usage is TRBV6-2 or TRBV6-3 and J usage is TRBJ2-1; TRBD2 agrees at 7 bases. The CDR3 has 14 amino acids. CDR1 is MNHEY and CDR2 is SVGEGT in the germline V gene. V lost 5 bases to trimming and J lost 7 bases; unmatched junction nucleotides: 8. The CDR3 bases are TGTGCCAGCAGTCGGACTAGTTTCAGGAATGAGCAGTTCTTC. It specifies CASSRTSFRNEQFF.

CDR3 DNA: TGCAGCGTTGAAGTCAGGAATATCGACGATGAGCAGTTCTTC. Translated: CSVEVRNIDDEQFF. This rearrangement joins TRBV29-1 to TRBJ2-1; D ambiguous. Germline assignment: CDR1 SQVTM and CDR2 ANQGSEA. CDR3 size: 14 residues. Trimming removed 1 base at V and 8 bases at J, with 15 bases between.